The 3 T cell receptor beta chains presented below share a single source sample, sequenced in a study of tumor-infiltrating lymphocytes in primary liver carcinoma. With a constant-region primer, TCR beta cDNA was made from 450 to 500 ng of total RNA. Each TCR beta library was derived from three nested multiplex PCR rounds that employed slightly modified ARM-PCR. Each of the first two PCR rounds ran nine to ten cycles with TRBV1-TRBV30 forward and C-beta reverse primers. In TCRdb, the multiplex PCR reads were re-called with MiXCR into one record per CDR3 protein. The table includes 60,000 to 90,000 distinct CDR3 sequences, more than 60% detected once. For each extraction, RNA and DNA were obtained together from approximately 20-30 mg of unsorted bulk tissue. Specimen: liver tumor tissue from sampling region 4. Subset in this sample: tumor region T4, right-lateral pole. The receptors derive from a man aged 35-49 years with primary liver carcinoma and hepatitis B virus infection.

On this clonotype itself: The junction shows a germline mismatch at one end, possibly a read error. The chain uses TRBV29-1 and TRBJ1-4, with D maybe TRBD1 (5 bases). CDR1 is SQVTM, CDR2 ANQGSEA, per germline. The CDR3 is 13 amino acids. The CDR3 sequence: CSIEEGLSEKLFF. For the CDR3, the DNA is TGCAGCATTGAAGAGGGGTTGAGTGAAAAACTGTTTTTT.

This clonotype was detected only once. A read error is likely, as this CDR3 ends without the conserved phenylalanine or tryptophan. The V gene is TRBV13, the J gene TRBJ2-7; D call uncertain. Germline V gene lookup returns CDR1 PRHDT and CDR2 FYEKMQ (reference sequence). V dropped 4 bases and J dropped 1 base, with 8 bases sitting between them. The CDR3 loop spans 13 amino acids. The CDR3 region has the DNA TGTGCCAGCAGCTCTGTAGGGTCCTACGAGCAGTACATC. Translated: CASSSVGSYEQYI.

As to this clonotype: This CDR3 is missing its conserved last phenylalanine or tryptophan, likely due to a read error. Because the CDR3's place on the DNA is in doubt, the DNA is left out and the CDR3 is given as listed by TCRdb. The genes are TRBV12-3 or TRBV12-4 and TRBJ2-2. The CDR3 is 14 residues long, counting both termini. CDR3 in amino acids: CASRLAGDTGELFL.